This T cell receptor beta chain is drawn from a study of T cell repertoires in cytomegalovirus infection. Study at large: An indication of both CMV infection and matching HLA type came from public TCR beta signatures.

This clonotype was seen a handful of times. Its target is not known. Broader study findings: CMV carriers having the relevant HLA were flagged by cumulative public TCR beta family frequency. HLA-C-restricted CMV-specific TCR beta clonotypes were dominant in the ex vivo response.

Deletions cut 1 base from V and 3 bases from J, with 10 bases between. CDR1 is SGHAT and CDR2 is FQNNGV in the germline V gene. This CDR3 is built from 15 residues. TCRdb fed the reads into MiXCR, producing one record per CDR3 protein. Found here are 200,000 to 250,000 distinct CDR3 sequences, 5% to 8.5% of them singletons; the top ten hold 5.5% to 6.5%. V gene TRBV11-2 combines with J gene TRBJ2-1; D gene ambiguous. The sequenced material came from PBMCs. This TCR was sampled from a human donor in good health (CMV status not recorded). Some clones in this sample may be carry-over from other donors' samples. The CDR3 spells CASSLAGDFYNEQFF. The CDR3 DNA sequence: TGTGCCAGCAGCTTAGCTGGGGATTTCTACAATGAGCAGTTCTTC. Filled out from reference TRBV11-2 and TRBJ2-1, the complete variable domain reads EAGVAQSPRYKIIEKRQSVAFWCNPISGHATLYWYQQILGQGPKLLIQFQNNGVVDDSQLPKDRFSAERLKGVDSTLKIQPAKLEDSAVYLCASSLAGDFYNEQFFGPGTRLTVL.